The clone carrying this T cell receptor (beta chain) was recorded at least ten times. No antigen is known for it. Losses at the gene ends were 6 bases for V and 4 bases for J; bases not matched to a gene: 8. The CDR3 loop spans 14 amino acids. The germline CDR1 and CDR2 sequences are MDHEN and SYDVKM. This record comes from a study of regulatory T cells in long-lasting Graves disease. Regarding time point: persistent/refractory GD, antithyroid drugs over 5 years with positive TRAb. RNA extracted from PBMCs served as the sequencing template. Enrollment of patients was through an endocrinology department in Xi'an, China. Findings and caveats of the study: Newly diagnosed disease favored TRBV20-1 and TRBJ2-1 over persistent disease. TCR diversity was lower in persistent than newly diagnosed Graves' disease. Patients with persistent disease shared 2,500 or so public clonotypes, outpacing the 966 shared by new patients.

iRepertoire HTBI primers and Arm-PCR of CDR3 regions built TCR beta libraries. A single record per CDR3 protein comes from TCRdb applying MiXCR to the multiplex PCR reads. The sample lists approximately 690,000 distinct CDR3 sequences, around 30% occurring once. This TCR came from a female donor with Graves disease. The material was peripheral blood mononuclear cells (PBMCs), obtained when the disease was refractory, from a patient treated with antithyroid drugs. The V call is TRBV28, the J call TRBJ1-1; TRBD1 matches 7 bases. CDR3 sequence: CASRFGQAFTEAFF. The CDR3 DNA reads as TGTGCCAGCAGATTCGGACAGGCATTCACTGAAGCTTTCTTT.